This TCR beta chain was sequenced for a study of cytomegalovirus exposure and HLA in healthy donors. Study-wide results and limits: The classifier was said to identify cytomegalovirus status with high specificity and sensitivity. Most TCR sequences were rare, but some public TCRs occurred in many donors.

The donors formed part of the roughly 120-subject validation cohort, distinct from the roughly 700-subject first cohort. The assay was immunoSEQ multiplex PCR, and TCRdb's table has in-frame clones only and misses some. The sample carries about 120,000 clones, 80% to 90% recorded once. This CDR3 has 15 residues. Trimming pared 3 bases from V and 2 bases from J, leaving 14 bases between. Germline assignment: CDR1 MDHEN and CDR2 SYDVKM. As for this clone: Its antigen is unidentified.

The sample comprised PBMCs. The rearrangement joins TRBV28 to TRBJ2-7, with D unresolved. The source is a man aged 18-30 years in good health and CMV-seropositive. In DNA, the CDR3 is TGTGCCAGCAGTTTCACTTCGACATCCACCTACGAGCAGTACTTC. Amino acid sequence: CASSFTSTSTYEQYF.